Below are 28 T cell receptor beta chains sequenced from a single sample in a study of blood T cell repertoires in COVID-19. This table comes from immunoSEQ multiplex PCR, and its TCRdb copy is limited to in-frame clones, with some not included. The repertoire includes about 250,000 clones, 85% to 95% of them detected once, and roughly 0.8% sits in the top ten. Sequences were obtained from peripheral blood. These receptor sequences come from a man aged 25 to 40 with COVID-19, enrolled during active disease.

The chain couples TRBV19 to TRBJ1-1; 10 nucleotides align to TRBD1. The germline V gene encodes CDR1 LNHDA and CDR2 SQIVND (reference sequence). This CDR3 has 16 residues. V shed 5 bases, J shed 0 bases, and the junction held 6 bases outside the gene matches. DNA for the CDR3: TGTGCCAGTAGTGGGGACAGGGGACTAATGAACACTGAAGCTTTCTTT. Translation: CASSGDRGLMNTEAFF.

This chain uses TRBV19 with TRBJ1-5; D remains ambiguous. Trimming removed 4 bases from V and 6 bases from J, with 16 bases in between. CDR1 is LNHDA and CDR2 is SQIVND in the germline V gene (reference sequence). The CDR3 is made up of 15 amino acids. The CDR3: CASSTRNVSGQPQHF. CDR3 coding DNA: TGTGCCAGTAGTACCCGAAATGTTTCCGGTCAGCCCCAGCATTTT. Based on the CDR3 plus reference TRBV19 and TRBJ1-5, the full variable domain is DGGITQSPKYLFRKEGQNVTLSCEQNLNHDAMYWYRQDPGQGLRLIYYSQIVNDFQKGDIAEGYSVSREKKESFPLTVTSAQKNPTAFYLCASSTRNVSGQPQHFGDGTRLSIL.

The genes are TRBV30 and TRBJ1-2; D ambiguous. Germline V gives CDR1 GTSNPN, CDR2 SVGIG (reference sequence). CDR3 size: 14 residues. Trimming pared 0 bases from V and 8 bases from J, leaving 16 bases between. The CDR3 DNA reads as TGTGCCTGGAGTGTACAAGGTCAAACGGGGGGCTACACCTTC. Protein: CAWSVQGQTGGYTF.

The chain couples TRBV29-1 to TRBJ1-2; TRBD1 is a possible D gene (6 bases). The CDR3 runs 13 residues. CDR1 and CDR2 from the germline V gene are SQVTM and ANQGSEA. Trimming took 4 bases from V and 3 from J, leaving 12 bases between them. This CDR3 reads CSVVGQSDYGYTF. The CDR3 nucleotides are TGCAGCGTTGTTGGACAGAGCGACTATGGCTACACCTTC.

J is TRBJ1-1 and V is TRBV18, with D unresolved. V was pared by 3 bases and J by 5 bases, with 13 bases between. CDR3 length equals 14 residues. Germline V gene sequence: CDR1 KGHSH, CDR2 LQKENI. In DNA form, the CDR3 reads TGTGCCAGCTCACCTTCGGAGGTTGAGACTGAAGCTTTCTTT. Translation gives CASSPSEVETEAFF.

The chain joins TRBV19 to TRBJ1-2; 12 nucleotides align to TRBD1. Germline V CDR1 and CDR2: LNHDA, SQIVND (reference sequence). V was pared by 2 bases and J by 6 bases, with 7 bases of the junction left unmatched. This CDR3 contains 16 residues. The CDR3 DNA sequence: TGTGCCAGTAGTATACCGGGGGACAGGGGGCGAAATGGCTACACCTTC. This sequence encodes CASSIPGDRGRNGYTF.

The CDR3 spells CASSPVVRGRPSGANVLTF. CDR3 DNA sequence: TGTGCCAGCAGCCCCGTCGTCAGGGGGCGACCGTCTGGGGCCAACGTCCTGACTTTC. This sequence joins TRBV3-1 (or the pseudogene TRBV3-2) and TRBJ2-6; the match to TRBD1 covers 8 bases. The CDR3 loop spans 19 amino acids. CDR1 is LGHDT, CDR2 YNNKEL, per germline (reference sequence). V gave up 4 bases and J gave up 1 base; unmatched junction bases: 12.

In its sample, this clone was seen once. V is TRBV5-4 and J is TRBJ2-4, with TRBD1 matching 7 bases. The germline gives CDR1 SGHNT, CDR2 YYREEE (reference sequence). Trimming took 4 bases from V and 8 from J; bases not matched to a gene: 9. The length of the CDR3 is 14 residues. For the CDR3, the DNA is TGTGCCAGCAGCGGGGGACAGCTAGGAGACATTCAGTACTTC. Translated: CASSGGQLGDIQYF.

This clone came up once. The chain couples TRBV27 to TRBJ1-5; D is unresolved. The CDR3 covers 15 residues. CDR1 is MNHEY and CDR2 is SMNVEV in the germline V gene (reference sequence). V lost 5 bases and J 5 bases, leaving 16 bases between the germline ends. The chain's CDR3 is CASSGSGLPHQPQHF. The CDR3 DNA is TGTGCCAGCAGTGGGTCTGGGCTCCCTCATCAGCCCCAGCATTTT.

The chain uses TRBV2 and TRBJ2-1; 9 bases match TRBD1. V lost 3 bases and J lost 3; bases outside the gene matches: 6. The CDR3 contains 16 residues. In germline, CDR1 is SNHLY, CDR2 FYNNEI. CDR3 region: CASSDGTGRRYNEQFF. The CDR3 bases are TGTGCCAGCAGTGATGGGACAGGGAGGCGCTACAATGAGCAGTTCTTC.

The chain combines TRBV6-5 with TRBJ1-1; D not certain. V was shortened by 8 bases and J by 1 base, with 14 bases between the two germline ends. The CDR3 runs to 14 residues. The germline V gene encodes CDR1 MNHEY and CDR2 SVGAGI. The CDR3 here is CASQSGSPNTEAFF. CDR3 in DNA: TGTGCCAGCCAGAGCGGGTCCCCGAACACTGAAGCTTTCTTT.

The rearrangement links TRBV3-1 (or the pseudogene TRBV3-2) to TRBJ2-1, with TRBD2 identical over 9 bases. There are 18 residues in the CDR3. Trimming at V came to 2 bases and at J to 0 bases, leaving 8 bases not matched to a gene. Germline loops: CDR1 LGHDT, CDR2 YNNKEL (reference sequence). The chain's CDR3 is CASSQPSGAKSSYNEQFF. Written as DNA, the CDR3 is TGTGCCAGCAGCCAACCTAGCGGGGCAAAGAGCTCCTACAATGAGCAGTTCTTC.

The chain has TRBV7-2 and TRBJ2-2; D may be TRBD2 (6 bases). Trimming left V 2 bases short and J 0 bases short, with 19 bases between. This CDR3 comprises 19 residues. CDR1 and CDR2 from the germline V gene are SGHTA and FQGNSA. CDR3 in amino acids: CASSLIRFWDSSNTGELFF. In DNA form, the CDR3 reads TGTGCCAGCAGCTTAATAAGGTTTTGGGACTCCTCGAACACCGGGGAGCTGTTTTTT.

This chain joins TRBV5-6 and TRBJ1-1; D gene unclear. Per the germline V gene, CDR1 is SGHDT and CDR2 is YYEEEE. This CDR3 comprises 14 residues. V was pared by 3 bases and J by 0 bases, with 9 bases between. CDR3 region: CASSSRPMNTEAFF. Written as DNA, the CDR3 is TGTGCCAGCAGCTCGAGGCCCATGAACACTGAAGCTTTCTTT.

The rearrangement links TRBV7-6 to TRBJ1-5, with D possibly TRBD1 on 5 matching bases. V was clipped by 1 base and J by 2 bases, with 9 bases between them. The CDR3 consists of 15 residues. The germline gives CDR1 SGHVS, CDR2 FNYEAQ. CDR3 nucleotides: TGTGCCAGCAGCTTAGGGCGGGGGGGCAATCAGCCCCAGCATTTT. This encodes CASSLGRGGNQPQHF.

V and J are TRBV2 and TRBJ1-2; D is unresolved. This CDR3 is 14 amino acids long. Germline CDR1 is SNHLY and CDR2 is FYNNEI. The V end was cut by 5 bases, the J end by 0 bases, with 10 bases between. CDR3 coding DNA: TGTGCCAGCAGTCTACAGAGAGCTAACTATGGCTACACCTTC. Translated, it gives CASSLQRANYGYTF.

The chain employs TRBV6-5 and TRBJ1-5, with D possibly matching TRBD1 (5 bases). The V end lost 6 bases, the J end lost 4 bases, and 10 bases lay between the germline ends. Germline loops: CDR1 MNHEY, CDR2 SVGAGI. The CDR3 has 13 amino acids. The CDR3 region is CASRETVNQPQHF. The CDR3, as DNA: TGTGCCAGCAGAGAGACAGTGAATCAGCCCCAGCATTTT.

This chain uses TRBV18 with TRBJ2-7; 11 nucleotides agree with TRBD1. This CDR3 is built from 15 residues. CDR1 KGHSH and CDR2 LQKENI come from the germline V gene. The V and J ends lost 3 bases and 0 bases, in that order; junction bases with no gene match: 1. The CDR3 region has the DNA TGTGCCAGCTCACCGGGGACAGGGGGCTCCTACGAGCAGTACTTC. Encoded protein: CASSPGTGGSYEQYF.

V and J are TRBV7-7 and TRBJ2-2; TRBD2 might be the D (7 bases). Looked up from germline, CDR1 is SSHAT and CDR2 is FNYEAQ (reference sequence). This CDR3 has 16 residues. Deletions cut 5 bases from V and 6 bases from J, with 19 bases between. The DNA of the CDR3 is TGTGCCAGCAGCCCAAGTCCGACGGGGGGCTCCGGGGAGCTGTTTTTT. The encoded protein is CASSPSPTGGSGELFF. The whole variable domain, remainder taken from reference TRBV7-7 and TRBJ2-2, is GAGVSQSPRYKVTKRGQDVTLRCDPISSHATLYWYQQALGQGPEFLTYFNYEAQPDKSGLPSDRFSAERPEGSISTLTIQRTEQRDSAMYRCASSPSPTGGSGELFFGEGSRLTVL.

The rearrangement links TRBV29-1 to TRBJ1-2, with TRBD1 matching 9 bases. Germline CDR1 is SQVTM and CDR2 is ANQGSEA. CDR3 size: 13 residues. J lost 8 bases, V lost 0 bases, and 4 bases had no gene match. DNA of the CDR3: TGCAGCGTTGAAGAGGGGACAGGGCGGGGCTACACCTTC. This codes for CSVEEGTGRGYTF.

The rearrangement uses TRBV3-1 (or the pseudogene TRBV3-2) and TRBJ2-2; 7 bases are shared with TRBD1. Germline lookup yields CDR1 LGHDT and CDR2 YNNKEL (reference sequence). The CDR3 has 21 amino acids. Trimming took 1 base from V and 1 from J; bases not matched to a gene: 18. The CDR3 DNA follows: TGTGCCAGCAGCCAAGCGGGGCCGGTTCAGGGGGTGCAGGGGAACACCGGGGAGCTGTTTTTT. The encoded protein is CASSQAGPVQGVQGNTGELFF.

This chain joins TRBV7-3 and TRBJ2-3, with TRBD2 identical over 13 bases. The V gene's germline CDR1 is SGHTA and CDR2 FQGTGA. The CDR3 spans 18 residues. Losses at the gene ends were 5 bases for V and 1 base for J; bases not matched to a gene: 9. The CDR3 region has the DNA TGTGCCAGCAGCAGAACGGGACTAGCGGGGTCCCGCACAGATACGCAGTATTTT. Its translation is CASSRTGLAGSRTDTQYF.

This clone was picked up one time. The chain uses TRBV5-1 and TRBJ2-1; 7 positions agree with TRBD1. V lost 1 base, J lost 0 bases, and 19 bases stayed unmatched. Germline CDR1 SGHRS, CDR2 YFSETQ. There are 21 residues in the CDR3. The CDR3 is CASSLFISGTDLISSYNEQFF. Here the CDR3 DNA reads TGCGCCAGCAGCTTGTTTATTAGTGGGACAGACTTAATTAGCTCCTACAATGAGCAGTTCTTC. The full variable domain, its missing parts supplied by reference TRBV5-1 and TRBJ2-1, is KAGVTQTPRYLIKTRGQQVTLSCSPISGHRSVSWYQQTPGQGLQFLFEYFSETQRNKGNFPGRFSGRQFSNSRSEMNVSTLELGDSALYLCASSLFISGTDLISSYNEQFFGPGTRLTVL.

This chain joins TRBV13 and TRBJ1-2, with 9 bases lining up with TRBD1. The CDR3 totals 13 residues. Germline CDR1 and CDR2: PRHDT and FYEKMQ (reference sequence). V lost 6 bases to trimming and J lost 8 bases; unmatched junction nucleotides: 7. In DNA form, the CDR3 reads TGTGCCAGCAGGCTACAGGGGGCGCGGGGCTACACCTTC. This translates into CASRLQGARGYTF.

The V gene is TRBV5-1, the J gene TRBJ2-2; 10 nucleotides align to TRBD2. This CDR3 spans 16 amino acids. The junction had 9 bases not matched to a gene; V was cut back by 6 bases and J by 4 bases. CDR1 is SGHRS and CDR2 is YFSETQ in the germline V gene. CDR3: CASNPGASGSTGELFF. The DNA of the CDR3 is TGCGCCAGCAACCCTGGGGCTAGCGGGAGCACCGGGGAGCTGTTTTTT.

The chain carries TRBV9 and TRBJ2-1; 7 positions agree with TRBD2. V shed 3 bases and J 0 bases; nucleotides not matched to a gene: 9. This CDR3 comprises 17 residues. The germline gives CDR1 SGDLS, CDR2 YYNGEE. The CDR3 is CASSASGGGTSYNEQFF. CDR3 DNA: TGTGCCAGCAGCGCCTCTGGGGGGGGGACCTCCTACAATGAGCAGTTCTTC.

As DNA, the CDR3 is TGTGCCAGCAGCCCGAGGTGGACTAGCGGGGGTGCAGATACGCAGTATTTT. Amino acid sequence: CASSPRWTSGGADTQYF. The J gene is TRBJ2-3, the V gene TRBV7-9; 13 bases match TRBD2. The V segment lost 5 bases and the J segment 4 bases; nucleotides outside the gene matches: 9. Germline V gives CDR1 SEHNR, CDR2 FQNEAQ (reference sequence). The length of the CDR3 is 17 residues.

This chain joins TRBV5-1 and TRBJ2-2; D perhaps matches TRBD2 (7 bases). CDR3 length: 14 residues. Germline V gene sequence: CDR1 SGHRS, CDR2 YFSETQ. Trimming took 4 bases from V and 2 from J, leaving 9 bases between them. CDR3 protein: CASSPGGNTGELFF. CDR3 DNA: TGCGCCAGCAGCCCGGGGGGCAACACCGGGGAGCTGTTTTTT.